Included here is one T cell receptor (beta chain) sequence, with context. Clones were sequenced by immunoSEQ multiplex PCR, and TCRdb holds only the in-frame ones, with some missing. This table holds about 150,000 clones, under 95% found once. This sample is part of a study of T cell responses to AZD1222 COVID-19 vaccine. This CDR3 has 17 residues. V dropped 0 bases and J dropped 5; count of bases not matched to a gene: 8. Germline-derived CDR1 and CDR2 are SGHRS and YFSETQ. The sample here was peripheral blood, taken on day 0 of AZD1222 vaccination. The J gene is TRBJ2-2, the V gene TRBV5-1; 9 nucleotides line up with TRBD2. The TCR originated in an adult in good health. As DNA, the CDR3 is TGCGCCAGCAGCTTGGGGTCCCTAGCGGGATGGACCGGGGAGCTGTTTTTT. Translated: CASSLGSLAGWTGELFF. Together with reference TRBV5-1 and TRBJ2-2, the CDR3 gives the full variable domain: KAGVTQTPRYLIKTRGQQVTLSCSPISGHRSVSWYQQTPGQGLQFLFEYFSETQRNKGNFPGRFSGRQFSNSRSEMNVSTLELGDSALYLCASSLGSLAGWTGELFFGEGSRLTVL.